This TCR beta chain originates from a study of CD8 T cells in Susac syndrome. V lost 0 bases and J lost 3, with 15 bases in between. Germline V gene data show CDR1 as DFQATT and CDR2 as SNEGSKA (reference sequence). CDR3 length: 15 amino acids. Sequencing of TCR beta was undertaken in CD8+ and CD4+ T cells derived from blood. Random hexamers primed reverse transcription of about 0.5 to 1 ug RNA. A single record per CDR3 protein comes from TCRdb applying MiXCR to the immunoSEQ multiplex PCR reads. The sample holds about 150,000 distinct CDR3 sequences; about 95% are singletons and the top ten take approximately 0.15%.

The receptor was derived from a human donor with Susac syndrome. What was sequenced was CD4+ T cells from PBMCs. V is TRBV20-1 and J is TRBJ2-7; D might be TRBD1 or TRBD2, each matching 5 bases. This CDR3 is CSARDLSPGGYEQYF. In DNA, the CDR3 is TGCAGTGCTAGAGACCTATCCCCTGGGGGCTACGAGCAGTACTTC.